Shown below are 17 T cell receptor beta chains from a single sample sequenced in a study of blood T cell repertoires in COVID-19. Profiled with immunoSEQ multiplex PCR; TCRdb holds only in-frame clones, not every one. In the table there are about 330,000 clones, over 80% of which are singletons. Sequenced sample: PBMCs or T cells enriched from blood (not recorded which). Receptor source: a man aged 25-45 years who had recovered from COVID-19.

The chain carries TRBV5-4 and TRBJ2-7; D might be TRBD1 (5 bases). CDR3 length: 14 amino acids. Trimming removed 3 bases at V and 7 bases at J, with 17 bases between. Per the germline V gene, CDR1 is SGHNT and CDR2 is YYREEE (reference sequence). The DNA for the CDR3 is TGTGCCAGCAGCTCAGATCCAGGGCCGGAAGAGCAGTACTTC. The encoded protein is CASSSDPGPEEQYF. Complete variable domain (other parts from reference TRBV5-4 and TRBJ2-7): ETGVTQSPTHLIKTRGQQVTLRCSSQSGHNTVSWYQQALGQGPQFIFQYYREEENGRGNFPPRFSGLQFPNYSSELNVNALELDDSALYLCASSSDPGPEEQYFGPGTRLTVT.

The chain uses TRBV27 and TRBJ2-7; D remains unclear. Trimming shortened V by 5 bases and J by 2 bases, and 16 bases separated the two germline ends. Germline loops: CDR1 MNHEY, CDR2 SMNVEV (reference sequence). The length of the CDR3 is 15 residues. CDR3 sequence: CASSLETGPPYEQYF. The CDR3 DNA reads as TGTGCCAGCAGTCTGGAAACGGGTCCTCCCTACGAGCAGTACTTC.

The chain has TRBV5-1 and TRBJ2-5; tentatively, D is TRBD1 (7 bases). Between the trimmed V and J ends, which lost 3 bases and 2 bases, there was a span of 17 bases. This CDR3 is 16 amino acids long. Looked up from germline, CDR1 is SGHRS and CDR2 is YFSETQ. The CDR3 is CASSSGDRHFQETQYF. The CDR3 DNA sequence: TGCGCCAGCAGCTCGGGGGACAGACATTTTCAAGAGACCCAGTACTTC.

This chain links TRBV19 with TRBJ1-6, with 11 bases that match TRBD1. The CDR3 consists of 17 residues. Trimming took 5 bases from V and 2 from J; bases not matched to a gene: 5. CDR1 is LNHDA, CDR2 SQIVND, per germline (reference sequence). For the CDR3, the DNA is TGTGCCAGTAGTTATGGACAGGGGGCTACCTATAATTCACCCCTCCACTTT. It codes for CASSYGQGATYNSPLHF.

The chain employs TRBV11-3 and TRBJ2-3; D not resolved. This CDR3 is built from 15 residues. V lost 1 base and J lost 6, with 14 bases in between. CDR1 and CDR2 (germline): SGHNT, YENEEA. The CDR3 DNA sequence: TGTGCCAGCAGCTTAGGCCTAGGCGAGGTGGATACGCAGTATTTT. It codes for CASSLGLGEVDTQYF.

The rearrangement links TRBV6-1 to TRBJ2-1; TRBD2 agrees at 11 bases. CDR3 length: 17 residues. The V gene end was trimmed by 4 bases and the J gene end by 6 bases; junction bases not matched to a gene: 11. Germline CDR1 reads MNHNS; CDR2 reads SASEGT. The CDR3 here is CASSGWVAGGYGNEQFF. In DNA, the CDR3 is TGTGCCAGCAGTGGTTGGGTAGCGGGGGGGTACGGCAATGAGCAGTTCTTC.

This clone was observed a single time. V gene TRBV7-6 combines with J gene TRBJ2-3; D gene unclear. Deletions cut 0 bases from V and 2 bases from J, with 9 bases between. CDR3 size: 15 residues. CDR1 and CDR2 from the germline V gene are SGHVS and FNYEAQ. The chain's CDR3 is CASSLAPANTDTQYF. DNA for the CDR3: TGTGCCAGCAGCTTAGCGCCTGCTAACACAGATACGCAGTATTTT.

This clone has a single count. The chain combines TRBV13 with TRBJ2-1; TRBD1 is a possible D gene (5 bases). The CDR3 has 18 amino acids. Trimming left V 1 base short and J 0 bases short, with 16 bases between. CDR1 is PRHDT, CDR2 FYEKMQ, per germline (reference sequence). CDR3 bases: TGTGCCAGCAGCTTAGTGGGTCCCAGCCAGGGCTCCTACAATGAGCAGTTCTTC. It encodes CASSLVGPSQGSYNEQFF.

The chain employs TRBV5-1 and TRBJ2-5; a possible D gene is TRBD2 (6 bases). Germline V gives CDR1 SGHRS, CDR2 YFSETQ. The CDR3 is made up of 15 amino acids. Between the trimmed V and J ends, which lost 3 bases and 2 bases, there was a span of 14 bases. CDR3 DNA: TGCGCCAGCAGCTACGGACTAACCGTACAAGAGACCCAGTACTTC. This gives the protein CASSYGLTVQETQYF.

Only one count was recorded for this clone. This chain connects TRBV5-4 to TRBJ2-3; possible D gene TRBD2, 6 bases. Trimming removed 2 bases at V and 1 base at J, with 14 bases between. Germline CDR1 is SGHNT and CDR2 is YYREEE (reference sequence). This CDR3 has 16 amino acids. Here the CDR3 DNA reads TGTGCCAGCAGCTTTGTCGCGGGGATGGGCACAGATACGCAGTATTTT. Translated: CASSFVAGMGTDTQYF. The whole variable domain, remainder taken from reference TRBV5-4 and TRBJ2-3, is ETGVTQSPTHLIKTRGQQVTLRCSSQSGHNTVSWYQQALGQGPQFIFQYYREEENGRGNFPPRFSGLQFPNYSSELNVNALELDDSALYLCASSFVAGMGTDTQYFGPGTRLTVL.

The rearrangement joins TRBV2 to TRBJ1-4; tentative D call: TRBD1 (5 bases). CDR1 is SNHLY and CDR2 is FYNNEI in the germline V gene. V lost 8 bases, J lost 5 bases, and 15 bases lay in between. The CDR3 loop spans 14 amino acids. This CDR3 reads CASQQLGENEKLFF. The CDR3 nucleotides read TGTGCCAGCCAACAGTTAGGGGAAAATGAAAAACTGTTTTTT.

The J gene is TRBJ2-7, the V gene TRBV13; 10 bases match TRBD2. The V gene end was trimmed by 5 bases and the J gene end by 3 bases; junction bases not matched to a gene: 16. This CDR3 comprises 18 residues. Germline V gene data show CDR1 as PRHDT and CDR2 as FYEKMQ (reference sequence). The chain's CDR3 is CASSPIVQRGGSLYEQYF. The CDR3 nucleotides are TGTGCCAGCAGCCCCATTGTACAGCGGGGGGGCAGCCTCTACGAGCAGTACTTC.

The CDR3 here is CASSLRDRGYGYTF. The CDR3 DNA follows: TGTGCCAGCAGCCTAAGGGACAGGGGCTATGGCTACACCTTC. This chain links TRBV7-8 with TRBJ1-2; 10 bases are a match to TRBD1. V lost 5 bases and J lost 4; bases outside the gene matches: 4. The germline V gene has CDR1 SGHVS and CDR2 FQNEAQ. CDR3 size: 14 residues.

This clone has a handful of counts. CDR3 region: CASSFFGNQPQHF. The DNA of the CDR3 is TGTGCCAGCAGTTTCTTCGGCAATCAGCCCCAGCATTTT. The V call is TRBV28, the J call TRBJ1-5; D not certain. Trimming cost V 3 bases and J 2 bases, with 5 bases left between them. The V gene's germline CDR1 is MDHEN and CDR2 SYDVKM. This CDR3 comprises 13 residues.

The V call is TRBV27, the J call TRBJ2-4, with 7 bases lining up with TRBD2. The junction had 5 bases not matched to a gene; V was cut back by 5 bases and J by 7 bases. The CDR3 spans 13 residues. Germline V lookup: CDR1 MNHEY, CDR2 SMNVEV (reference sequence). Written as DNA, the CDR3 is TGTGCCAGCAGTCCTGGGGGGGGGAACATTCAGTACTTC. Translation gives CASSPGGGNIQYF.

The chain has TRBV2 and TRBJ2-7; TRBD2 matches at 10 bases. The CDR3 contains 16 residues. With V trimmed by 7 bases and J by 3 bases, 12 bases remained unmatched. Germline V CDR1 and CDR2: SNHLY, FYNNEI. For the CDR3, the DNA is TGTGCCAGCACAGGGGGCCCTAGCGGGGGACTCTACGAGCAGTACTTC. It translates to CASTGGPSGGLYEQYF.

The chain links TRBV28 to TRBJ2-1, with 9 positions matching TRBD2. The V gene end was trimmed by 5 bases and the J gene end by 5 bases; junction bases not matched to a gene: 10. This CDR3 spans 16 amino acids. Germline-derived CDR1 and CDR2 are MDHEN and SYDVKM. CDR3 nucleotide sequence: TGTGCCAGCAGTACGCGGGGGGGCCGTCGTCACAATGAGCAGTTCTTC. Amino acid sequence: CASSTRGGRRHNEQFF.